This T cell receptor beta chain was identified during a study of CD8+CD57+ T cells in acquired aplastic anemia. Both TCR beta VDJ combination and CDR3 sequence profiling were carried out. Genomic DNA was the template for this profiling. TCRdb processed the reads anew with MiXCR; each CDR3 protein has one entry. The sample contains 400,000 to 600,000 distinct CDR3 sequences, about a third of which appear only once. The CDR3 contains 14 residues. The V end was cut by 0 bases, the J end by 3 bases, with 10 bases between. Germline CDR1 is SGHNT and CDR2 is YYREEE (reference sequence). Notes on the study in general: Patients and controls had CD8+ Simpson's diversity values that were not significantly distinct. Shared by patients and controls, fewer than 30 CD8+ CDR3s were abundant in patients.

In patients chosen for sequencing, flow cytometry had shown CD8+CD57+ cell expansion. All patients were therapy-naive when blood was sampled. This clonotype was counted only a few times. Its antigen is undetermined. The sequenced material came from sorted CD4+, CD8+, or CD8+CD57+ T cells (not recorded which) from PBMCs. The chain couples TRBV5-4 to TRBJ2-7; no firm D call. The receptor was isolated from a human donor with aplastic anemia. The chain's CDR3 is CASSLEGRHYEQYF. The CDR3 DNA reads as TGTGCCAGCAGCTTGGAGGGCAGACACTACGAGCAGTACTTC.